Each of the 19 T cell receptor beta chains below was sequenced from the same sample in a study of breast tumors, draining lymph nodes, adjacent tissues. Axillary draining lymph nodes of breast cancer patients supplied the node samples. TCRdb called the multiplex PCR reads again in MiXCR, with one record for every CDR3 protein. The sample includes 83,000 or so distinct CDR3 sequences, 15% to 20% of them seen just once. The sequenced material came from axillary lymph node tissue. These receptor sequences come from a female donor with breast cancer. Some clones in this sample may be carry-over from other donors' samples.

This clonotype was found many times. V gene TRBV28 combines with J gene TRBJ1-6; D is uncertain. V lost 2 bases and J 9 bases, leaving 11 bases between the germline ends. The CDR3 length is 14 residues. Germline assignment: CDR1 MDHEN and CDR2 SYDVKM. CDR3 in DNA: TGTGCCAGCAGTTTAGGAGGGAAGGGTTCACCCCTCCACTTT. Its translation is CASSLGGKGSPLHF.

Ten or more counts support this clonotype. The rearrangement joins TRBV7-8 to TRBJ1-5; D gene uncertain. V gave up 0 bases and J gave up 3 bases, with 15 bases separating them. The length of the CDR3 is 17 residues. CDR1 is SGHVS, CDR2 FQNEAQ, per germline. CDR3 sequence reads: CASSLATVAVYNQPQHF. DNA for the CDR3: TGTGCCAGCAGCTTAGCGACCGTGGCGGTCTACAATCAGCCCCAGCATTTT.

This clonotype has a count of ten or more. CDR3 sequence: CASSPQTGGISPLHF. For the CDR3, the DNA is TGTGCCAGCAGTCCCCAGACAGGGGGTATTTCACCCCTCCACTTT. The chain has TRBV27 and TRBJ1-6; 9 nucleotides match TRBD1. Germline CDR1 reads MNHEY; CDR2 reads SMNVEV (reference sequence). The CDR3 totals 15 residues. The V segment lost 5 bases and the J segment 9 bases; nucleotides outside the gene matches: 8.

This clonotype was counted ten times or more. The CDR3 region is CSAPEMRSGANVLTF. The DNA for the CDR3 is TGCAGTGCCCCCGAGATGAGGTCTGGGGCCAACGTCCTGACTTTC. The J gene is TRBJ2-6, the V gene TRBV20-1; D is undetermined. The V end was cut by 6 bases, the J end by 1 base, with 13 bases between. The CDR3 is 15 amino acids. From germline, CDR1 is DFQATT and CDR2 SNEGSKA (reference sequence).

This clonotype was recorded many times. The CDR3 region has the DNA TGTGCCACCCGGGAAGGAGGGAGTGGGGCCAACGTCCTGACTTTC. Residues: CATREGGSGANVLTF. The chain couples TRBV24-1 to TRBJ2-6; D is perhaps TRBD2 (6 bases). The CDR3 contains 15 residues. The ends were cut back, 9 bases at V and 3 bases at J, with 14 bases in the middle. Germline V gives CDR1 KGHDR, CDR2 SFDVKD.

The sample holds many counts of this clonotype. The genes are TRBV4-1 and TRBJ1-2, with D perhaps matching TRBD1 (5 bases). Germline CDR1 reads MGHRA; CDR2 reads YSYEKL. With 1 base removed from V and 6 bases from J, the gap between germline ends came to 12 bases. CDR3 length: 14 residues. CDR3: CASSQGARVDGYTF. CDR3 coding DNA: TGCGCCAGCAGCCAAGGTGCCAGGGTAGATGGCTACACCTTC.

A remark on this clonotype: At one end the junction does not follow the germline gene, possibly because of a read error. This rearrangement joins TRBV11-2 to TRBJ2-1; D perhaps matches TRBD2 (5 bases). The CDR3 length is 16 residues. Germline V gene data show CDR1 as SGHAT and CDR2 as FQNNGV. This chain's CDR3 is CASSLRADASYNERFF. CDR3 sequence (DNA): TGTGCCAGCAGCTTAAGAGCGGACGCTTCCTACAATGAGCGGTTCTTC.

The rearrangement uses TRBV30 and TRBJ2-1; D is possibly TRBD1 (6 bases). The CDR3 has 15 residues. V lost 0 bases and J lost 11, with 20 bases in between. Germline CDR1 and CDR2: GTSNPN and SVGIG (reference sequence). The CDR3 DNA is TGTGCCTGGAGTGTACGGCTTGCAGGACAGAATAAGCAGTTCTTC. Translated, it gives CAWSVRLAGQNKQFF.

This clonotype was counted at least ten times. The chain couples TRBV10-3 to TRBJ2-5, with D possibly TRBD1 on 6 matching bases. Trimming pared 5 bases from V and 1 base from J, leaving 11 bases between. The germline V gene encodes CDR1 ENHRY and CDR2 SYGVKD. The CDR3 contains 14 residues. CDR3 protein: CAISRQAFQETQYF. In DNA, the CDR3 is TGTGCCATCAGTCGACAGGCCTTCCAAGAGACCCAGTACTTC.

The V and J genes are TRBV28 and TRBJ1-2; D not resolved. Trimming left V 2 bases short and J 2 bases short, with 6 bases between. Germline lookup yields CDR1 MDHEN and CDR2 SYDVKM. The CDR3 loop spans 13 amino acids. The CDR3 nucleotides read TGTGCCAGCAGTTTAAACCTAAACTATGGCTACACCTTC. Translation: CASSLNLNYGYTF.

This clonotype was counted many times. The chain joins TRBV9 to TRBJ2-3, with TRBD2 matching over 8 bases. From germline, CDR1 is SGDLS and CDR2 YYNGEE. The J segment lost 8 bases and the V segment lost 0 bases, leaving 11 bases of the junction unmatched. This CDR3 contains 16 residues. CDR3 DNA sequence: TGTGCCAGCAGCGTAGGATCGGGTAGCGGGAAGAGTACGCAGTATTTT. It encodes CASSVGSGSGKSTQYF.

This clonotype came up many times. V usage is TRBV6-1 and J usage is TRBJ2-7; possible D gene TRBD1, 5 bases. This CDR3 is 12 amino acids long. CDR1 is MNHNS and CDR2 is SASEGT in the germline V gene. V was shortened by 8 bases and J by 2 bases, with 10 bases between the two germline ends. CDR3 amino acids: CASWAGTYEQYF. The CDR3 region has the DNA TGTGCCAGCTGGGCAGGGACCTACGAGCAGTACTTC.

This clonotype was seen at least ten times. The V gene is TRBV20-1, the J gene TRBJ1-2; weak D call: TRBD1 (5 bases). The V gene lost 5 bases and the J gene lost 1 base, with 11 bases spanning the gap. Germline V gene sequence: CDR1 DFQATT, CDR2 SNEGSKA (reference sequence). The CDR3 spans 13 residues. CDR3 in DNA: TGCAGTGCTTTAAGGGGAGATAACTATGGCTACACCTTC. The encoded protein is CSALRGDNYGYTF.

Only a few counts were recorded for this clonotype. The rearrangement uses TRBV12-3 or TRBV12-4 and TRBJ2-6; TRBD2 matches 12 bases. With 2 bases clipped from V and 4 bases from J, the junction kept 15 bases outside the gene matches. This CDR3 comprises 21 residues. The CDR3 loop reads CASSLSRLASGRVAGANVLTF. CDR3 coding DNA: TGTGCCAGCAGTTTATCGCGCTTGGCTAGCGGGAGGGTAGCGGGGGCCAACGTCCTGACTTTC.

There are many counts of this clonotype. This chain joins TRBV20-1 and TRBJ2-7, with 9 nucleotides matching TRBD2. The ends lost 0 bases at V and 4 bases at J; junction bases unmatched: 7. The length of the CDR3 is 15 residues. Per germline, CDR1 DFQATT and CDR2 SNEGSKA (reference sequence). Here the CDR3 DNA reads TGCAGTGCTAGAGATTTTAGCGGGAGCCCGTACGAGCAGTACTTC. It specifies CSARDFSGSPYEQYF.

This clonotype was detected only once. This may be a read error: a much more frequent sequence differs by one nucleotide. Since no conserved phenylalanine or tryptophan closes the CDR3, a read error is the likely cause. The chain carries TRBV5-5 and TRBJ2-3, with 8 bases aligning to TRBD1. Germline CDR1 SGHKS, CDR2 YYEKEE (reference sequence). CDR3 size: 16 residues. The CDR3, as DNA: TGCGCCAGCAGCCTACCCCTTCAGGGGGCTGCAGATACGCAGTATCTT. Its protein product is CASSLPLQGAADTQYL.

This clonotype was picked up many times. The chain couples TRBV20-1 to TRBJ2-7; 9 bases agree with TRBD2. This CDR3 contains 13 residues. With 5 bases clipped from V and 1 base from J, the junction kept 3 bases outside the gene matches. Germline V gene lookup returns CDR1 DFQATT and CDR2 SNEGSKA (reference sequence). In nucleotides, the CDR3 is TGCAGTGCTCTCAGCGGGGGGTCCTACGAGCAGTACTTC. Translating gives CSALSGGSYEQYF.

This clonotype has ten or more counts. The chain uses TRBV5-4 and TRBJ1-4; D might be TRBD1 (6 bases). CDR3 length: 15 amino acids. The V gene lost 4 bases and the J gene lost 0 bases, with 10 bases spanning the gap. The V gene's germline CDR1 is SGHNT and CDR2 YYREEE (reference sequence). CDR3 coding DNA: TGTGCCAGCAGCGAGGGGGGGTCAACTAATGAAAAACTGTTTTTT. Its translation: CASSEGGSTNEKLFF.

This clonotype showed up many times. The gene calls are TRBV20-1 and TRBJ2-3, with 11 bases that match TRBD2. Germline-derived CDR1 and CDR2 are DFQATT and SNEGSKA (reference sequence). V lost 6 bases and J lost 0; bases outside the gene matches: 5. This CDR3 is built from 15 residues. DNA of the CDR3: TGCAGTGCCAGACTAGCGGGGCCTAGCACAGATACGCAGTATTTT. It encodes CSARLAGPSTDTQYF.